Listed below are T cell receptor beta chains from one sample, sequenced in a study of blood T cell repertoires in COVID-19. Repertoires were generated with immunoSEQ multiplex PCR, while TCRdb's copy carries only in-frame clones and drops some. Of about 390,000 clones in the sample, around nine tenths are singletons; the top ten hold 10%. The material sequenced was PBMCs or T cells enriched from blood (not recorded which). The receptors come from a woman between 45 and 60 years old who had recovered from COVID-19. Each CDR3 is given with its conserved first and last residue. The D gene is left open where the match is weak. Clone size is shown for a subset of rows, as once, few, many or a class of expanded clone.

CDR3 DNA | CDR3 protein | clone size | J gene | D gene | V gene
TGTGCCAGCAGTTACGGGGCATTCGGTGAAAAACTGTTTTTT | CASSYGAFGEKLFF | NA | TRBJ1-4 | NA | TRBV6-5
TGTGCCAGCAGTTTATTAGCTGGGACACGATCCTACGAGCAGTACTTC | CASSLLAGTRSYEQYF | NA | TRBJ2-7 | NA | TRBV27
TGCGCCAGCAGCCAAGAGGAGGGGACTGAAGCTTTCTTT | CASSQEEGTEAFF | NA | TRBJ1-1 | NA | TRBV4-3
TGTGCCAGCAGCCGGGACAGCATAGCAGATACGCAGTATTTT | CASSRDSIADTQYF | once | TRBJ2-3 | TRBD1 | TRBV2
TGTGCCAGCAGTTTTCGCGGGGGGAGAGGGGACTACGAGCAGTACTTC | CASSFRGGRGDYEQYF | NA | TRBJ2-7 | TRBD2 | TRBV28
TGCGCCAGCAGCCAAGATCAAGGGGTCCTGTACTATGGCTACACCTTC | CASSQDQGVLYYGYTF | NA | TRBJ1-2 | NA | TRBV4-1
TGTGCCAGCTCACCAACTGGATCACTAAGTTACGAGCAGTACTTC | CASSPTGSLSYEQYF | NA | TRBJ2-7 | NA | TRBV18
TGCGCCAGCAGCTTCGAGCCGGTGAGCTCCTATAATTCACCCCTCCACTTT | CASSFEPVSSYNSPLHF | NA | TRBJ1-6 | NA | TRBV5-1
TGTGCCAGCAGCCCAGGACAGACCACCATACAAGAGACCCAGTACTTC | CASSPGQTTIQETQYF | NA | TRBJ2-5 | NA | TRBV3-1/TRBV3-2
TGCGCCAGCAGCTTGGAGAGGGCTAATGAAAAACTGTTTTTT | CASSLERANEKLFF | NA | TRBJ1-4 | NA | TRBV5-1
TGTGCCAGCAGCCCTCCGGACAGGGTCACTGAAGCTTTCTTT | CASSPPDRVTEAFF | NA | TRBJ1-1 | TRBD1 | TRBV27
TGCGCCAGCGCAACTAGCGGGGGGCTAGGAGAGACCCAGTACTTC | CASATSGGLGETQYF | NA | TRBJ2-5 | TRBD2 | TRBV5-1
TGTGCCAGCAGCATAGCGGGGGCCCCGACAGATACGCAGTATTTT | CASSIAGAPTDTQYF | NA | TRBJ2-3 | TRBD2 | TRBV3-1/TRBV3-2
TGTGCCACCACCCGGGAGACCCAGTACTTC | CATTRETQYF | once | TRBJ2-5 | NA | TRBV28
TGTGCCAGCAGCTTCGCCCGGGGGGACCAAGAGACCCAGTACTTC | CASSFARGDQETQYF | NA | TRBJ2-5 | TRBD2 | TRBV7-2
TGCGCCAGCAGCCCGACTGCTGGGTATGAGCAGTTCTTC | CASSPTAGYEQFF | NA | TRBJ2-1 | NA | TRBV5-1
TGCAGCGTAACAAAACAGGGGGCTGTGAACACTGAAGCTTTCTTT | CSVTKQGAVNTEAFF | NA | TRBJ1-1 | TRBD1 | TRBV29-1
TGTGCCAGCGGACAGGGCAATCAGCCCCAGCATTTT | CASGQGNQPQHF | NA | TRBJ1-5 | TRBD1 | TRBV25-1
TGTGCCAGCAGCTTAGGGGTCCAGCGGAGTCAGCCCCAGCATTTT | CASSLGVQRSQPQHF | NA | TRBJ1-5 | NA | TRBV7-8
TGTGCCAGCAGCCTAGACAGGGGTGCCTACAATGAGCAGTTCTTC | CASSLDRGAYNEQFF | NA | TRBJ2-1 | TRBD1 | TRBV11-1
TGTGCCAGCAGCTTACGGCTAGCGGATAACAATGAGCAGTTCTTC | CASSLRLADNNEQFF | NA | TRBJ2-1 | TRBD2 | TRBV7-9
TGCGCCAGCAGCTTGGCCGGGACAGGAAGGGATGAGCAGTTCTTC | CASSLAGTGRDEQFF | NA | TRBJ2-1 | TRBD1 | TRBV5-1